The entry below describes one T cell receptor (beta chain). Antigen specificity is unknown. These data are taken from a study of cytomegalovirus exposure and HLA in healthy donors. Study-wide findings and caveats: Later genetic work tied a missense DCLRE1C variant to beta-chain V and J trimming. For most TCR beta V segments, an earlier analysis put the productive rate at about 90% or about 30% of the time.

Germline values: CDR1 SEHNR, CDR2 FQNEAQ (reference sequence). The germline V and J ends were trimmed by 4 bases and 2 bases, with 12 bases remaining between them. This CDR3 region has 15 residues. The study ran its PCR with 60 Vbeta and 13 Jbeta primers. Measured with immunoSEQ multiplex PCR; TCRdb has only the in-frame clones, and not every one. The top ten hold less than 15% of the sample, which has about 160,000 clones, roughly 79% seen once. The V call is TRBV7-9, the J call TRBJ1-3; TRBD1 is a possible D gene (5 bases). The sequence came from a woman in her forties or fifties in good health and CMV-seronegative. Sequencing was performed on PBMCs. CDR3 sequence (DNA): TGTGCCAGCAGCTATTGGGCGGGGGCTGGAAACACCATATATTTT. It translates to CASSYWAGAGNTIYF.